This T cell receptor (beta chain) stems from a study of blood T cell repertoires in COVID-19. Whole-study context: Material from acute and convalescent COVID-19 was sourced from the United States, Italy and Spain. Sample material is recorded as cDNA or gDNA derived from T cells, B-cell-depleted T cells, or PBMCs.

Germline lookup yields CDR1 SGHTA and CDR2 FQGNSA. The ends lost 1 base at V and 9 bases at J; junction bases unmatched: 5. This CDR3 spans 15 amino acids. This clone came up once. Assay: immunoSEQ multiplex PCR; the TCRdb copy retains only in-frame clones and omits some. Found here are 170,000 or so clones, 75% to 80% of them singletons; the top ten hold approximately 27%. The sequence came from a woman in her 70s with acute or convalescent COVID-19. The gene calls are TRBV7-2 and TRBJ2-1; TRBD2 matches 11 bases. Sequenced material: peripheral blood. The CDR3 DNA follows: TGTGCCAGCAGCTTAGTTAGCGGGAGGGCAGGTGAGCAGTTCTTC. It encodes CASSLVSGRAGEQFF.